This T cell receptor beta chain was captured in a study of T cell changes during pregnancy in multiple sclerosis. The germline CDR1 and CDR2 sequences are MNHEY and SMNVEV (reference sequence). CDR3 length: 16 amino acids. With 2 bases clipped from V and 1 base from J, the junction kept 3 bases outside the gene matches. Assay: immunoSEQ multiplex PCR; the TCRdb copy retains only in-frame clones and omits some. Among about 38,000 clones listed, approximately 91% were seen once. The sequence was obtained from a female donor with multiple sclerosis, enrolled in a pregnancy study. The gene calls are TRBV27 and TRBJ2-1, with 9 bases fitting TRBD2. This sample comprised CD8+ T cells from peripheral blood mononuclear cells, obtained after pregnancy. CDR3 DNA: TGTGCCAGCAGTTTAGACGCGGGAGGGTCCTACAATGAGCAGTTCTTC. This codes for CASSLDAGGSYNEQFF.